The rows below give T cell receptor beta chains drawn from one sample of a study of T cell repertoires in cytomegalovirus infection. Antigen specificity for these receptors is unknown. Via MiXCR, TCRdb re-called the reads, giving one row per CDR3 protein. The sample lists about 220,000 distinct CDR3 sequences, roughly 34% occurring once. Here the sequenced sample was CD8+ T cells from cultured PBMCs, taken from culture after CMV antigen stimulation. Receptors were obtained from a human donor in good health (CMV status not recorded). Some clones in this sample may be carry-over from other donors' samples. Both conserved end residues are part of each CDR3. Clone size is not always given. Where it is, it says once, few, many or a class for expanded clones.

v_gene,abundance,CDR3aa
TRBV7-6,NA,CASSYVVIDGYTF
TRBV7-9,NA,CASSSGAWDRTNNQPQHF
TRBV12-3/TRBV12-4,NA,CASRVSQLSNTEAFF
TRBV20-1,few,CSARDRTSGKETQYF
TRBV7-9,few,CASSPPTSREETQYF
TRBV28,NA,CASSPGTSGNTGELFF
TRBV7-9,few,CASSLRRDRGSETQYF
TRBV28,NA,CASSLSREAFF
TRBV11-2,many,CASSSQPALNTEAFF
TRBV7-2,many,CASSSRYSTQHF
TRBV6-1,NA,CASSEVGGVEQFF
TRBV27,few,CASSLREANTEAFF
TRBV7-6,many,CASSSSLGNQPQHF
TRBV15,NA,CATSRAESREYQETQYF
TRBV7-9,NA,CASSFPPRRVKETQYF
TRBV7-2,NA,CASSLVELGLVGEQYF
TRBV7-9,few,CASSLEYAGLDTGELFF
TRBV3-1,few,CASSTPGLAGRLDQETQYF
TRBV5-1,few,CASSSGTSHIGTQYF
TRBV25-1,few,CASSEGSEAGTGGYTF
TRBV9,NA,CASSSTGTHTGELFF
TRBV11-2,NA,CASSSHRDSSYNEQFF
TRBV13,few,CASSSPGPSGRTEQFF
TRBV28,NA,CASSRLTGEGGGHGYTF
TRBV11-3,NA,CASSLVSCAAGEGYTF
TRBV7-9,NA,CASSPAQMLGETQYF
TRBV9,NA,CASSVGQGANEQFF
TRBV27,few,CASSLGALRGGNTDTQYF
TRBV6-8,NA,CASSYSASKRYEQYF
TRBV30,NA,CAWQTLIRGGNTEAFF
TRBV28,NA,CASSLMTQSTDTQYF
TRBV2,NA,CASSGLDSRSYEQYF
TRBV12-3/TRBV12-4,NA,CASRGDRGKYGYTF
TRBV4-1,NA,CASSQDGQSVYNEQFF
TRBV6-5,NA,CASSSIFRRRGTNSPLHF
TRBV27,few,CASRQGSSYEQYF